Described below is a single T cell receptor beta chain sequence and its context. This clone's antigen is unknown. No per-base quality is available; no much larger clone lies one base away. This entry comes from a study of blood T cell repertoires in COVID-19 (TCRdb year 2020). General notes on the study: Collaborator samples came from the United States, Italy and Spain and covered acute and convalescent phases of COVID-19. HLA class I and class II types, where available, came from metadata supplied by the sample provider rather than from assay-based typing. The dataset comprised deeply sampled blood TCRbeta repertoires from subjects exposed to, actively infected with, or recovered from COVID-19. The prospective study material was composed of cDNA or gDNA derived from T cells, B-cell-depleted T cells, or PBMCs. Samples were obtained from the ongoing ImmuneRACE study (first 160 participants) and from about 1,300 subjects provided by 6 global collaborators. Sample metadata almost always included a de-identified subject ID, COVID-19 status, age in years and sex. The repertoires were made available in a free public database intended to serve as a resource for research on the immune response to SARS-CoV-2. General study outcomes and caveats: Clinical and demographic metadata were provided uncurated, with the amount varying by source and participant.

The CDR3 runs 14 residues from the cysteine to the phenylalanine. Just the 42-base CDR3 DNA is kept, in frame starting at base 1. CDR1 is given as SGHKS and CDR2 as YYEKEE, both from the germline V gene (reference sequence). The junction shows trimming of 3 bases on V and 7 bases on J, and the gene matches do not reach 4 bases of it. The collaborating institutions used their own protocols to collect whole blood in K2EDTA tubes. For TCRbeta analysis, collaborators shipped samples in one of three forms: frozen whole blood, isolated PBMCs, or DNA extracted from either of those sample types. TCRbeta CDR3 regions were amplified from genomic DNA using the immunoSEQ Assay, a bias-controlled multiplex PCR. Per the source publication's procedure: Within the assay, amplification of reference gene primers was used to estimate how many nucleated cells each sample contained. Sequence reads were collapsed and filtered to measure the absolute abundance of every unique TCRbeta CDR3 rearrangement. For each sample, productive Simpson clonality was calculated as the square root of Simpson's diversity index over productive rearrangements. In TCRdb, the immuneACCESS table is reduced to in-frame sequences with V and J assigned. These tables do not hold every clone; where another copy was compared, an unresolved V gene accounts for under half, and the others remain unexplained. Clone size and the V and J calls come from that table; the DNA yielded D and trimming. The sample table holds more than 90,000 clones, of which about 81% were seen once. Of the sample, 15% to 20% falls within the top ten clones.

The sequence derives from a man older than 75 with acute or convalescent COVID-19. The V and J segments used are TRBV5-5 and TRBJ1-2, and 12 bases in between align with TRBD1. Sample: peripheral blood. For the CDR3, the sequence is CASSYGDRGLGYTF. DNA sequence: TGTGCCAGCAGCTATGGGGACAGGGGGCTTGGCTACACCTTC.